The 21 T cell receptor beta chains listed next were all sequenced from one sample in a study of CD8+ T cells in alopecia areata. In each case, RNA was isolated and then reverse transcribed into cDNA as the sequencing template. TCRdb keeps only in-frame clones here, not all; method: immunoSEQ multiplex PCR. The repertoire holds about 150,000 clones, with 40% to 60% as singletons. The sample consisted of CD8+ T cells sorted from blood, taken at week 0. All receptors derive from a human donor with alopecia areata.

This clone appeared many times. The V and J genes are TRBV27 and TRBJ2-1; 10 positions agree with TRBD1. J gave up 2 bases and V 5 bases, and 6 bases lay outside the gene matches. This CDR3 region has 16 residues. The germline V gene has CDR1 MNHEY and CDR2 SMNVEV (reference sequence). In DNA form, the CDR3 reads TGTGCCAGCAGTCCGAGGACAGGGGGAACCTACAATGAGCAGTTCTTC. It specifies CASSPRTGGTYNEQFF.

This clone showed up just a few times. This chain uses TRBV19 with TRBJ1-5; no clear D gene. The length of the CDR3 is 13 residues. Deletions cut 1 base from V and 5 bases from J, with 6 bases between. Per the germline V gene, CDR1 is LNHDA and CDR2 is SQIVND (reference sequence). CDR3 sequence: CASSIVYDQPQHF. CDR3 coding DNA: TGTGCCAGTAGTATAGTCTACGATCAGCCCCAGCATTTT. Full variable domain (missing parts from reference TRBV19 and TRBJ1-5): DGGITQSPKYLFRKEGQNVTLSCEQNLNHDAMYWYRQDPGQGLRLIYYSQIVNDFQKGDIAEGYSVSREKKESFPLTVTSAQKNPTAFYLCASSIVYDQPQHFGDGTRLSIL.

There are a few counts of this clone. Other DNA sequences in this specimen translate into the identical CDR3. For the CDR3, the DNA is TGTGCCAGCAGCTTAGGATCCTACGAGCAGTACTTC. Translated: CASSLGSYEQYF. The rearrangement uses TRBV7-9 and TRBJ2-7; no clear D. Trimming took off 1 base at V and 1 base at J, with 2 bases between the two ends. This CDR3 has 12 amino acids. The germline V gene has CDR1 SEHNR and CDR2 FQNEAQ (reference sequence).

CDR3 in amino acids: CASSLPRQGKYGYTF. For the CDR3, the DNA is TGTGCCAGCAGCCTCCCTAGACAGGGGAAATATGGCTACACCTTC. The chain has TRBV7-2 and TRBJ1-2; 8 bases line up with TRBD1. This CDR3 spans 15 amino acids. Germline CDR1 reads SGHTA; CDR2 reads FQGNSA. J was trimmed by 5 bases and V by 5 bases; bases with no gene match: 10.

The chain uses TRBV29-1 and TRBJ1-2; 10 bases are a match to TRBD1. Trimming at V came to 6 bases and at J to 8 bases, leaving 6 bases not matched to a gene. Germline CDR1 and CDR2: SQVTM and ANQGSEA. The CDR3 is 12 residues long. CDR3 amino acids: CSVRQGAWGYTF. DNA of the CDR3: TGCAGCGTGAGACAGGGGGCTTGGGGCTACACCTTC.

The V and J genes are TRBV29-1 and TRBJ1-2, with 10 nucleotides matching TRBD1. Germline V CDR1 and CDR2: SQVTM, ANQGSEA. Trimming removed 0 bases from V and 3 bases from J; junction bases left unmatched: 7. The length of the CDR3 is 16 residues. In DNA form, the CDR3 reads TGCAGCGTTGAAGATCAGGAGGGACAGGGGTACTATGGCTACACCTTC. It is translated as CSVEDQEGQGYYGYTF.

The V gene is TRBV6-1, the J gene TRBJ2-3; tentative D call: TRBD2 (6 bases). V was shortened by 1 base and J by 0 bases, with 8 bases between the two germline ends. Germline loops: CDR1 MNHNS, CDR2 SASEGT. CDR3 length: 15 residues. Here the CDR3 DNA reads TGTGCCAGCAGTGAAGTAAGCGGGAGCACAGATACGCAGTATTTT. Its protein product is CASSEVSGSTDTQYF.

The rearrangement links TRBV10-3 to TRBJ2-3, with D possibly called TRBD1 or TRBD2 (5 bases each). Germline values: CDR1 ENHRY, CDR2 SYGVKD. The CDR3 runs 17 residues. V was trimmed by 0 bases and J by 2 bases, leaving 15 bases between them. The chain's CDR3 is CAISESGDGDFTDTQYF. The DNA of the CDR3 is TGTGCCATCAGTGAGTCGGGGGACGGTGATTTCACAGATACGCAGTATTTT.

In its sample, this clone was seen a few times. This sequence joins TRBV29-1 and TRBJ2-1, with TRBD2 as a possible D gene (5 bases). Germline lookup yields CDR1 SQVTM and CDR2 ANQGSEA. The CDR3 runs to 19 residues. The germline V and J ends were trimmed by 1 base and 7 bases, with 29 bases remaining between them. The CDR3 coding sequence is TGCAGCGTTGAAGGGTTTGGGATATTCAGCTCCGGACTCGGGAATGAGCAGTTCTTC. Translation gives CSVEGFGIFSSGLGNEQFF.

This chain links TRBV28 with TRBJ2-2; the D call may be TRBD1 or TRBD2 (5 bases each). The CDR3 extends over 16 amino acids. From germline, CDR1 is MDHEN and CDR2 SYDVKM. V was pared by 3 bases and J by 5 bases, with 16 bases between. This chain's CDR3 is CASSLGPEGRTGELFF. The CDR3 bases are TGTGCCAGCAGTTTGGGGCCTGAGGGGCGGACCGGGGAGCTGTTTTTT.

V gene TRBV5-6 combines with J gene TRBJ1-6; 7 bases are shared with TRBD1. The germline CDR1 and CDR2 sequences are SGHDT and YYEEEE. This CDR3 spans 15 amino acids. With V trimmed by 4 bases and J by 10 bases, 11 bases remained unmatched. CDR3 nucleotide sequence: TGTGCCAGCAGCCTCTTGGAGGGGGCTGAGTCACCCCTCCACTTT. Translated: CASSLLEGAESPLHF. Full variable domain (rest looked up from reference TRBV5-6 and TRBJ1-6): DAGVTQSPTHLIKTRGQQVTLRCSPKSGHDTVSWYQQALGQGPQFIFQYYEEEERQRGNFPDRFSGHQFPNYSSELNVNALLLGDSALYLCASSLLEGAESPLHFGNGTRLTVT.

This clone was recorded a few times. In DNA form, the CDR3 reads TGTGCCAGCAGCCCCGCGGGACAAGATTATAATTCACCCCTCCACTTT. It specifies CASSPAGQDYNSPLHF. The gene calls are TRBV13 and TRBJ1-6, with D possibly TRBD1 on 6 matching bases. Looked up from germline, CDR1 is PRHDT and CDR2 is FYEKMQ (reference sequence). The germline V and J ends were trimmed by 5 bases and 4 bases, with 15 bases remaining between them. This CDR3 is built from 16 residues.

This chain uses TRBV29-1 with TRBJ2-3, with a weak D call TRBD1 (6 bases). V was shortened by 7 bases and J by 3 bases, with 17 bases between the two germline ends. Germline CDR1 SQVTM, CDR2 ANQGSEA. The CDR3 is 14 amino acids. CDR3 DNA sequence: TGCAGCGGGGGTTACGGACAGATAACAGATACGCAGTATTTT. Encoded protein: CSGGYGQITDTQYF.

The chain employs TRBV29-1 and TRBJ1-1, with D maybe TRBD1 (5 bases). Trimming left V 6 bases short and J 10 bases short, with 12 bases between. The CDR3 runs to 10 residues. Germline V gives CDR1 SQVTM, CDR2 ANQGSEA. This CDR3 is CSVRAGGAFF. DNA of the CDR3: TGCAGCGTCAGAGCTGGGGGAGCTTTCTTT.

The J gene is TRBJ2-3, the V gene TRBV10-3; 8 bases match TRBD1. CDR1 and CDR2 from the germline V gene are ENHRY and SYGVKD. The V gene end was trimmed by 6 bases and the J gene end by 3 bases; junction bases not matched to a gene: 8. This CDR3 has 15 residues. For the CDR3, the DNA is TGTGCCATCAGAGAAACAGGGGGGAGTACAGATACGCAGTATTTT. It is translated as CAIRETGGSTDTQYF.

In this sample, this clone turned up a few times. In the same sample, other DNA sequences code for this CDR3. The J gene is TRBJ2-7, the V gene TRBV19, with TRBD1 matching over 7 bases. The germline V gene encodes CDR1 LNHDA and CDR2 SQIVND (reference sequence). This CDR3 has 12 residues. V was clipped by 5 bases and J by 3 bases; unmatched bases: 1. This chain's CDR3 is CASSRDSYEQYF. CDR3 DNA: TGTGCCAGTAGTCGGGACAGCTACGAGCAGTACTTC.

The chain has TRBV23-1 and TRBJ2-7; 11 nucleotides match TRBD1. TRBV23-1 is an ORF, and what it does is uncertain. After removal of 6 bases from V and 3 bases from J, the junction contained 19 bases not matched to a gene. The CDR3 runs 19 residues. The CDR3 is CASRTTGTGGSFYDYEQYF. The DNA for the CDR3 is TGCGCCAGCAGAACCACCGGGACAGGGGGATCCTTTTATGACTACGAGCAGTACTTC.

V and J are TRBV2 and TRBJ2-3, with TRBD1 as a possible D gene (7 bases). V lost 8 bases to trimming and J lost 0 bases, with 15 bases between them. The CDR3 is 15 amino acids. CDR1 SNHLY and CDR2 FYNNEI come from the germline V gene. The DNA of the CDR3 is TGTGCCAGCCGGGGGACAGAGGCTAGCACAGATACGCAGTATTTT. This encodes CASRGTEASTDTQYF.

The chain has TRBV19 and TRBJ2-1, with D tentatively TRBD1 or TRBD2 (5 bases each). The CDR3 totals 16 residues. Trimming removed 3 bases from V and 0 bases from J, with 12 bases in between. Germline V gene sequence: CDR1 LNHDA, CDR2 SQIVND (reference sequence). Here the CDR3 reads CASSMSAGSSYNEQFF. Here the CDR3 DNA reads TGTGCCAGTAGTATGTCTGCAGGGAGCTCCTACAATGAGCAGTTCTTC.

Notes on this clone: A far more abundant clone sits one base away, making this likely a read error. This specimen includes other DNA sequences encoding the same CDR3. The V call is TRBV10-2, the J call TRBJ2-3; 9 bases map to TRBD2. The germline V gene has CDR1 WSHSY and CDR2 SAAADI. V shed 3 bases and J 4 bases; nucleotides not matched to a gene: 8. The CDR3 loop spans 16 amino acids. CDR3 loop: CASSEPLAGNPDTQYF. The DNA of the CDR3 is TGCGCCAGCAGTGAACCCCTAGCGGGGAATCCAGATACGCAGTATTTT.

There are a few counts of this clone. The rearrangement uses TRBV5-1 and TRBJ2-3; TRBD2 matches 9 bases. Per germline, CDR1 SGHRS and CDR2 YFSETQ. V was clipped by 4 bases and J by 7 bases; unmatched bases: 10. The CDR3 length is 15 residues. CDR3 sequence: CASSPESGGLNTQYF. The CDR3 DNA reads TGCGCCAGCAGCCCTGAGAGCGGGGGGTTGAATACGCAGTATTTT.